This is a list of T cell receptor beta chains from one sample in a study of regulatory T cells in long-lasting Graves disease. TCRdb reanalysed the multiplex PCR reads using MiXCR and keeps one entry per CDR3 protein. The table has around 400,000 distinct CDR3 sequences, roughly a sixth seen once. Sequences were derived from peripheral blood mononuclear cells (PBMCs), sampled at new diagnosis, from a patient treated with antithyroid drugs. These receptors all stem from a female donor with Graves disease. CDR3s include the opening cysteine and the closing phenylalanine or tryptophan. D genes are given only for firm matches. The size field is filled for only some rows; it gives once, few, many or a size class.

v_gene	j_gene	d_gene	abundance	CDR3aa	CDR3nt
TRBV19	TRBJ2-6	NA	few	CASRRQYFSGANVLTF	TGTGCCAGTAGGCGACAGTACTTCTCTGGGGCCAACGTCCTGACTTTC
TRBV29-1	TRBJ2-1	NA	NA	CSVGRTDLYNEQFF	TGCAGCGTCGGAAGGACAGATTTGTACAATGAGCAGTTCTTC
TRBV5-5	TRBJ2-3	TRBD2	once	CASSPALAGEEGGTDTQYF	TGTGCCAGCAGCCCCGCCCTAGCGGGAGAAGAAGGGGGCACAGATACGCAGTATTTT
TRBV7-2	TRBJ2-7	NA	many	CASSLEDATYEQYF	TGTGCCAGCAGCTTAGAGGACGCGACCTACGAGCAGTACTTC
TRBV6-2/TRBV6-3	TRBJ1-5	NA	NA	CASSDGSNQPQHF	TGTGCCAGCAGCGACGGAAGCAATCAGCCCCAGCATTTT
TRBV7-9	TRBJ2-1	NA	few	CASSLAGRSVNEQFF	TGTGCCAGCAGCTTAGCCGGGCGTAGTGTGAATGAGCAGTTCTTC
TRBV10-3	TRBJ1-6	TRBD1	NA	CAIGRDRGPGGSPLHF	TGTGCCATCGGTCGGGACAGGGGCCCAGGTGGTTCACCCCTCCACTTT
TRBV12-3/TRBV12-4	TRBJ1-1	NA	many	CASSFQVRVEGTEAFF	TGTGCCAGCAGTTTTCAGGTTAGGGTGGAGGGCACTGAAGCTTTCTTT
TRBV28	TRBJ2-1	NA	NA	CASSTPLEGEGNEQFF	TGTGCCAGCAGCACACCCCTGGAGGGAGAAGGGAATGAGCAGTTCTTC
TRBV28	TRBJ2-7	TRBD2	many	CASSSPLAGGYEQYF	TGTGCCAGCAGTTCCCCCCTAGCGGGGGGATACGAGCAGTACTTC
TRBV24-1	TRBJ1-2	TRBD1	many	CATSPGQGNYGYTF	TGTGCCACCAGTCCGGGACAGGGGAACTATGGCTACACCTTC
TRBV25-1	TRBJ1-1	NA	once	CASSSGVHTEAFF	TGTGCCAGCAGTTCAGGGGTGCACACTGAAGCTTTCTTT
TRBV2	TRBJ1-2	NA	few	CASRGAGRGYTF	TGTGCCAGCAGGGGGGCGGGGCGAGGCTACACCTTC
TRBV19	TRBJ1-3	NA	NA	CASRTGISSGNTIYF	TGTGCCAGCAGGACGGGAATTTCCTCTGGAAACACCATATATTTT
TRBV2	TRBJ1-2	NA	many	CASSEEGRSSGYTF	TGTGCCAGCAGTGAGGAGGGGCGGAGTAGTGGCTACACCTTC
TRBV7-9	TRBJ2-5	TRBD2	many	CASSFGTLGLAHETQYF	TGTGCCAGCAGCTTTGGGACACTGGGACTAGCTCATGAGACCCAGTACTTC
TRBV5-1	TRBJ2-3	TRBD2	few	CASSFFSGTSEKRTQYF	TGCGCCAGCAGCTTCTTCTCCGGGACTAGCGAAAAGCGCACGCAGTATTTT
TRBV27	TRBJ2-5	NA	few	CASSPYPPGETQYF	TGTGCCAGCAGCCCTTATCCCCCAGGGGAGACCCAGTACTTC
TRBV29-1	TRBJ2-5	NA	many	CSVKGSQGAETQYF	TGCAGCGTGAAGGGATCACAGGGCGCCGAGACCCAGTACTTC
TRBV3-1	TRBJ2-7	NA	many	CASSQDYRSYEQYF	TGTGCCAGCAGCCAAGACTACAGGTCCTACGAGCAGTACTTC
TRBV10-3	TRBJ1-2	NA	few	CAMGPPDGYTF	TGTGCCATGGGGCCCCCGGATGGCTACACCTTC
TRBV28	TRBJ2-7	NA	many	CASSLPYFEQYF	TGTGCCAGCAGTTTACCTTATTTCGAGCAGTACTTC